Each of the 16 T cell receptor beta chains below was sequenced from the same sample in a study of high-grade serous ovarian cancer treatment subgroups. Tumor samples were taken before definitive surgery or chemotherapy. The method was immunoSEQ multiplex PCR; TCRdb's version includes in-frame clones alone and lacks a portion of them. The sample has approximately 15,000 clones; roughly 67% are singletons. The material sequenced was tumor tissue. These TCRs come from a human donor with high-grade serous ovarian cancer.

The V gene is TRBV5-4, the J gene TRBJ1-6; D is unresolved. The CDR3 has 15 amino acids. V lost 0 bases, J lost 8 bases, and 12 bases lay in between. The V gene's germline CDR1 is SGHNT and CDR2 YYREEE (reference sequence). CDR3 residues: CASSLVVSGDSPLHF. The CDR3 DNA is TGTGCCAGCAGCTTGGTTGTGTCCGGGGATTCACCCCTCCACTTT. The whole variable domain, filled in from reference TRBV5-4 and TRBJ1-6, reads ETGVTQSPTHLIKTRGQQVTLRCSSQSGHNTVSWYQQALGQGPQFIFQYYREEENGRGNFPPRFSGLQFPNYSSELNVNALELDDSALYLCASSLVVSGDSPLHFGNGTRLTVT.

The chain employs TRBV4-2 and TRBJ2-3, with 9 bases matching TRBD2. CDR3 length: 15 residues. V gave up 4 bases and J gave up 6 bases; unmatched junction bases: 8. CDR1 and CDR2 (germline): LGHNA, YNFKEQ. CDR3 protein: CASSPRAGGVDTQYF. For the CDR3, the DNA is TGTGCCAGCAGCCCTCGAGCGGGGGGAGTGGATACGCAGTATTTT.

This chain links TRBV28 with TRBJ2-7; TRBD2 matches 9 bases. CDR1 and CDR2 from the germline V gene are MDHEN and SYDVKM. Trimming removed 3 bases from V and 3 bases from J; junction bases left unmatched: 6. CDR3 length: 15 residues. The CDR3 DNA reads as TGTGCCAGCAGTTTCGGCGGGGGGGCGTTCTACGAGCAGTACTTC. It encodes CASSFGGGAFYEQYF.

V and J are TRBV7-9 and TRBJ2-7; D possibly uses TRBD1 or TRBD2 (5 bases each). Germline assignment: CDR1 SEHNR and CDR2 FQNEAQ (reference sequence). Trimming cost V 5 bases and J 3 bases, with 17 bases left between them. This CDR3 comprises 15 residues. The CDR3: CASSKGTRSDYEQYF. The CDR3 coding sequence is TGTGCCAGCAGCAAGGGGACCCGCTCCGACTACGAGCAGTACTTC.

This chain joins TRBV4-3 and TRBJ2-2; 15 bases fit TRBD2. The CDR3 sequence is 19 residues long. Trimming removed 1 base from V and 7 bases from J; junction bases left unmatched: 10. CDR1 is LGHNA and CDR2 is YSLEER in the germline V gene. The DNA for the CDR3 is TGCGCCAGCAGCCAAGGCCGGACTAGCGGGGGGGCCTGGGGCGGGGAGCTGTTTTTT. This codes for CASSQGRTSGGAWGGELFF.

This clone showed up just once. The rearrangement joins TRBV10-3 to TRBJ2-7; 11 positions agree with TRBD2. CDR1 and CDR2 (germline): ENHRY, SYGVKD. J gave up 6 bases and V 0 bases, and 4 bases lay outside the gene matches. The CDR3 totals 15 residues. CDR3 sequence reads: CAISESSGGASEQYF. CDR3 DNA: TGTGCCATCAGTGAGTCTAGCGGGGGGGCCAGCGAGCAGTACTTC.

The chain uses TRBV19 and TRBJ1-5; tentatively, D is TRBD1 (5 bases). Germline V gene lookup returns CDR1 LNHDA and CDR2 SQIVND (reference sequence). The CDR3 contains 16 residues. V lost 6 bases to trimming and J lost 7 bases, with 22 bases between them. The CDR3 here is CASSDQGSRAGQPQHF. The CDR3 DNA is TGTGCCAGTAGCGACCAGGGTAGCCGAGCGGGACAGCCCCAGCATTTT.

V and J are TRBV4-3 and TRBJ1-6; weak D call: TRBD1 (5 bases). The CDR3 covers 13 residues. Trimming pared 4 bases from V and 9 bases from J, leaving 10 bases between. Germline V CDR1 and CDR2: LGHNA, YSLEER. CDR3 sequence reads: CASSLGRGSPLHF. CDR3 nucleotide sequence: TGCGCCAGCAGCCTAGGAAGGGGTTCACCCCTCCACTTT.

This clone was recorded a few times. The V gene is TRBV7-6, the J gene TRBJ1-5; no firm D call. CDR1 SGHVS and CDR2 FNYEAQ come from the germline V gene. The V end was cut by 1 base, the J end by 6 bases, with 4 bases between. The CDR3 covers 12 residues. The chain's CDR3 is CASSLGAQPQHF. CDR3 nucleotide sequence: TGTGCCAGCAGCTTAGGCGCTCAGCCCCAGCATTTT.

The chain carries TRBV11-3 and TRBJ2-7; D gene ambiguous. The CDR3 length is 13 residues. Per the germline V gene, CDR1 is SGHNT and CDR2 is YENEEA. Trimming pared 0 bases from V and 3 bases from J, leaving 6 bases between. This CDR3 is CASSLEGNYEQYF. CDR3 coding DNA: TGTGCCAGCAGCTTAGAGGGCAACTACGAGCAGTACTTC.

The chain links TRBV5-1 to TRBJ1-4; a possible D gene is TRBD1 (5 bases). Germline CDR1 SGHRS, CDR2 YFSETQ. The CDR3 is made up of 16 amino acids. Trimming took off 4 bases at V and 7 bases at J, with 20 bases between the two ends. The DNA for the CDR3 is TGCGCCAGCAGCCCCACCGGGGGGGGGTGGGGTGAAAAACTGTTTTTT. The encoded protein is CASSPTGGGWGEKLFF. Full variable domain (rest looked up from reference TRBV5-1 and TRBJ1-4): KAGVTQTPRYLIKTRGQQVTLSCSPISGHRSVSWYQQTPGQGLQFLFEYFSETQRNKGNFPGRFSGRQFSNSRSEMNVSTLELGDSALYLCASSPTGGGWGEKLFFGSGTQLSVL.

This rearrangement joins TRBV19 to TRBJ1-3; D is undetermined. This CDR3 region has 14 residues. V was clipped by 7 bases and J by 3 bases, with 13 bases between them. CDR1 and CDR2 from the germline V gene are LNHDA and SQIVND (reference sequence). The CDR3 here is CASKSEVLGNTIYF. The CDR3 nucleotides are TGTGCCAGTAAGTCCGAGGTCCTTGGAAACACCATATATTTT.

The chain recombines TRBV5-1 with TRBJ1-5; TRBD1 might be the D (6 bases). The germline CDR1 and CDR2 sequences are SGHRS and YFSETQ. Trimming removed 1 base from V and 1 base from J, with 9 bases in between. The CDR3 is made up of 15 amino acids. CDR3 amino acids: CASSLTGMSNQPQHF. CDR3 DNA: TGCGCCAGCAGCTTGACAGGGATGAGCAATCAGCCCCAGCATTTT.

The chain uses TRBV7-7 and TRBJ2-3; D not certain. The CDR3 extends over 14 amino acids. Trimming took 5 bases from V and 6 from J, leaving 15 bases between them. Germline CDR1 is SSHAT and CDR2 is FNYEAQ (reference sequence). CDR3 bases: TGTGCCAGCAGCCAGAGCCCGACCAGCGATACGCAGTATTTT. Protein sequence: CASSQSPTSDTQYF. Filled out from reference TRBV7-7 and TRBJ2-3, the complete variable domain reads GAGVSQSPRYKVTKRGQDVTLRCDPISSHATLYWYQQALGQGPEFLTYFNYEAQPDKSGLPSDRFSAERPEGSISTLTIQRTEQRDSAMYRCASSQSPTSDTQYFGPGTRLTVL.

The V and J genes are TRBV7-8 and TRBJ2-5; 9 bases align to TRBD2. Germline V gives CDR1 SGHVS, CDR2 FQNEAQ. V was pared by 5 bases and J by 0 bases, with 7 bases of the junction left unmatched. The CDR3 loop spans 16 amino acids. CDR3 sequence (DNA): TGTGCCAGCAGCGCTGCCGCTAGCGGGGACCAAGAGACCCAGTACTTC. Its translation is CASSAAASGDQETQYF.

The gene calls are TRBV5-1 and TRBJ2-1; D may be TRBD2 (5 bases). Germline V gene sequence: CDR1 SGHRS, CDR2 YFSETQ. The CDR3 contains 15 residues. The V end lost 0 bases, the J end lost 1 base, and 8 bases lay between the germline ends. The CDR3 is CASSLAEVSYNEQFF. CDR3 DNA sequence: TGCGCCAGCAGCTTGGCGGAGGTATCCTACAATGAGCAGTTCTTC.